This is a list of T cell receptor beta chains from one sample in a study of cytomegalovirus exposure and HLA in healthy donors. This table comes from immunoSEQ multiplex PCR, and its TCRdb copy is limited to in-frame clones, with some not included. The sample has 100,000 to 150,000 clones; over 70% are singletons. Sequencing was done on a sample of PBMCs. These receptors were obtained from a woman aged 45-65 years in good health and CMV-seronegative. Each CDR3 is given with its conserved first and last residue. Each record gives: clone size, V gene, J gene, D gene, CDR3 protein, CDR3 DNA. The D gene is left open where the match is weak. For some rows the clone size is stated as once, few or many, or as a class when expanded; others skip it.

>few|TRBV5-1|TRBJ2-7|TRBD2
CASSLGLAGGYEQYF
TGCGCCAGCAGCTTGGGACTAGCGGGAGGGTACGAGCAGTACTTC
>-|TRBV19|TRBJ1-2|TRBD1
CASSMRQGAVYGYTF
TGTGCCAGTAGTATGCGACAGGGGGCAGTCTATGGCTACACCTTC
>-|TRBV5-1|TRBJ2-6|-
CASSRDTSGANVLTF
TGCGCCAGCAGCCGCGACACGTCTGGGGCCAACGTCCTGACTTTC
>-|TRBV5-6|TRBJ2-1|-
CASSLDGAQYNEQFF
TGTGCCAGCAGCTTGGATGGGGCCCAATACAATGAGCAGTTCTTC
>-|TRBV2|TRBJ1-2|TRBD1
CASSESDRGGYTF
TGTGCCAGCAGTGAATCGGACAGGGGTGGCTACACCTTC
>-|TRBV19|TRBJ2-7|TRBD2
CASSRLAGALDYEQYF
TGTGCCAGTAGTAGACTAGCGGGAGCCCTTGACTACGAGCAGTACTTC
>-|TRBV19|TRBJ2-1|-
CASTQRDSPQFF
TGTGCCAGTACCCAACGGGACTCCCCCCAGTTCTTC
>-|TRBV7-2|TRBJ1-4|-
CASSLATTMVNEKLFF
TGTGCCAGCAGCTTAGCCACAACCATGGTTAATGAAAAACTGTTTTTT
>-|TRBV27|TRBJ2-7|TRBD1
CASSGRDREGHEQYF
TGTGCCAGCAGTGGTCGGGACAGGGAAGGCCACGAGCAGTACTTC
>once|TRBV29-1|TRBJ2-3|TRBD2
CSVKGVPGLAGGGTDTQYF
TGCAGCGTCAAAGGGGTCCCGGGACTAGCGGGAGGCGGGACAGATACGCAGTATTTT
>-|TRBV18|TRBJ1-1|-
CASSKSQDMNTEAFF
TGTGCCAGCTCTAAAAGCCAGGACATGAACACTGAAGCTTTCTTT
>few|TRBV7-2|TRBJ1-2|-
CASSWRQFYGYTF
TGTGCCAGCAGCTGGAGACAGTTTTATGGCTACACCTTC
>-|TRBV15|TRBJ2-5|TRBD1
CATSPRDSGQETQYF
TGTGCCACCAGCCCTCGGGACAGCGGACAAGAGACCCAGTACTTC
>-|TRBV6-9|TRBJ2-1|-
CASSSAGYNEQFF
TGTGCCAGCAGTTCGGCGGGATACAATGAGCAGTTCTTC
>-|TRBV7-2|TRBJ2-7|TRBD1
CASSLDEGADYEQYF
TGTGCCAGCAGCTTGGATGAGGGGGCGGACTACGAGCAGTACTTC
>-|TRBV6-5|TRBJ1-1|-
CASRQAGSSTEAFF
TGTGCCAGCAGGCAAGCAGGGTCTAGCACTGAAGCTTTCTTT
>-|TRBV27|TRBJ2-6|-
CASSLEVGANVLTF
TGTGCCAGCAGTTTGGAGGTTGGGGCCAACGTCCTGACTTTC
>-|TRBV28|TRBJ2-1|-
CASSRQRPYYNEQFF
TGTGCCAGCAGCAGGCAACGTCCTTATTACAATGAGCAGTTCTTC
>-|TRBV30|TRBJ1-5|TRBD1
CAWSGTGVSQPQHF
TGTGCCTGGTCCGGGACAGGGGTGTCTCAGCCCCAGCATTTT
>-|TRBV19|TRBJ2-7|TRBD2
CASSPVFAGVLHEQYF
TGTGCCAGTAGCCCCGTTTTCGCGGGAGTTCTTCACGAGCAGTACTTC
>-|TRBV6-5|TRBJ1-4|TRBD1
CASSYTTGDEKLFF
TGTGCCAGCAGTTACACCACAGGGGATGAAAAACTGTTTTTT
>-|TRBV28|TRBJ1-2|-
CASRSNRWGGYTF
TGTGCCAGCAGGAGTAACAGGTGGGGTGGCTACACCTTC
>-|TRBV28|TRBJ2-1|TRBD1
CASSSLDRENEQFF
TGTGCCAGCAGTTCATTGGACAGGGAAAATGAGCAGTTCTTC
>-|TRBV7-2|TRBJ2-7|TRBD1
CASSFRGQDEQYF
TGTGCCAGCAGCTTTAGGGGGCAGGACGAGCAGTACTTC
>-|TRBV5-4|TRBJ2-2|-
CASNPSGGELFF
TGTGCCAGCAATCCCTCCGGGGGAGAGCTGTTTTTT
>-|TRBV5-6|TRBJ1-2|TRBD1
CASSLEGQGDYGYTF
TGTGCCAGCAGCTTGGAGGGACAGGGAGACTATGGCTACACCTTC
>-|TRBV4-1|TRBJ2-3|TRBD2
CASSQGTSDTTDTQYF
TGCGCCAGCAGCCAAGGGACTAGCGACACCACAGATACGCAGTATTTT
>medium-sized|TRBV4-3|TRBJ2-3|TRBD2
CASSQEQRGGTDTQYF
TGCGCCAGCAGCCAAGAGCAGCGGGGGGGCACAGATACGCAGTATTTT
>-|TRBV5-1|TRBJ1-2|-
CASSPQGALGYTF
TGCGCCAGCAGCCCGCAGGGTGCGTTAGGCTACACCTTC
>-|TRBV5-1|TRBJ2-7|TRBD2
CASSPGGSGGHYEQYF
TGCGCCAGCAGCCCGGGCGGCAGCGGGGGACACTACGAGCAGTACTTC
>-|TRBV7-8|TRBJ2-5|TRBD2
CASSSGGGIAGGETQYF
TGTGCCAGCAGCTCAGGAGGGGGGATAGCGGGAGGCGAGACCCAGTACTTC
>-|TRBV19|TRBJ2-3|TRBD2
CASRLAGGVDTQYF
TGTGCCAGTCGACTAGCGGGAGGGGTAGATACGCAGTATTTT
>few|TRBV2|TRBJ1-6|TRBD1
CASSEGGQTNSPLHF
TGTGCCAGCAGTGAGGGGGGACAGACTAATTCACCCCTCCACTTT
>-|TRBV25-1|TRBJ1-4|-
CASSAGGSNEKLFF
TGTGCCAGCAGCGCGGGGGGCTCCAATGAAAAACTGTTTTTT
>once|TRBV4-2|TRBJ2-2|TRBD2
CASSQEDSGSFIPGELFF
TGTGCCAGCAGCCAAGAGGATAGCGGGAGCTTTATCCCCGGGGAGCTGTTTTTT
>-|TRBV28|TRBJ2-7|TRBD1
CASSWGPGQGREQYF
TGTGCCAGCAGTTGGGGCCCTGGACAGGGAAGGGAGCAGTACTTC
>-|TRBV6-1|TRBJ1-4|-
CASSGGREDEKLFF
TGTGCCAGCAGTGGGGGCAGGGAGGATGAAAAACTGTTTTTT
>-|TRBV20-1|TRBJ2-7|TRBD1
CSGDRTYEQYF
TGCAGTGGGGACAGGACCTACGAGCAGTACTTC
>-|TRBV28|TRBJ2-1|TRBD2
CASNAGAVYNEQFF
TGTGCCAGCAACGCGGGAGCAGTCTACAATGAGCAGTTCTTC
>-|TRBV9|TRBJ2-7|-
CASSVGGAGATYEQYF
TGTGCCAGCAGCGTTGGAGGGGCGGGTGCTACCTACGAGCAGTACTTC